These T cell receptor beta chains were read from a single sample in a study of CD8 T cells in ankylosing spondylitis. Each CDR3 protein gets one entry after TCRdb re-called the 5' RACE reads with MiXCR. This table has hundreds of thousands of distinct CDR3 sequences, 15% to 20% appearing once. The sequencing input was blood, either unsorted or a sorted T cell fraction (not recorded which). The receptor source for this set is a male donor with ankylosing spondylitis or in good health (not recorded which). CDR3s include the opening cysteine and the closing phenylalanine or tryptophan. The D gene is left open where the match is weak. Clone sizes are given selectively: once, few, many, or a class where the clone is expanded.

len,j_gene,d_gene,abundance,v_gene,CDR3aa,CDR3nt
13,TRBJ1-2,NA,NA,TRBV7-2,CASSLVPADGYTF,TGTGCCAGCAGCTTAGTACCAGCGGATGGCTACACCTTC
13,TRBJ2-1,NA,NA,TRBV15,CATSSLTGPTQFF,TGTGCCACCAGCTCGCTGACAGGTCCTACTCAGTTCTTC
13,TRBJ2-2,NA,many,TRBV20-1,CSARSQGIGELFF,TGCAGTGCACGATCCCAGGGAATCGGGGAGCTGTTTTTT
16,TRBJ2-3,TRBD1,NA,TRBV7-3,CASSSSGTGRADTQYF,TGTGCCAGCAGCTCTTCCGGGACAGGGCGGGCAGATACGCAGTATTTT
14,TRBJ2-3,NA,many,TRBV29-1,CSVPDTAAQDTQYF,TGCAGCGTCCCCGACACTGCAGCACAGGATACGCAGTATTTT
12,TRBJ1-2,NA,NA,TRBV20-1,CSASSQSYGYTF,TGCAGTGCTAGTAGTCAGTCCTATGGCTACACCTTC
11,TRBJ1-1,NA,many,TRBV29-1,CSVTGIPEAFF,TGCAGCGTTACAGGGATCCCTGAAGCTTTCTTT
14,TRBJ2-3,TRBD2,few,TRBV20-1,CSAGLAGRADTQYF,TGCAGTGCGGGACTAGCGGGAAGGGCAGATACGCAGTATTTT
15,TRBJ1-1,NA,NA,TRBV6-5,CASSYTWRVNTEAFF,TGTGCCAGCAGTTATACCTGGCGGGTGAACACTGAAGCTTTCTTT
14,TRBJ2-1,NA,NA,TRBV14,CASSQVSSANEQFF,TGTGCCAGCAGCCAAGTCTCTAGCGCCAATGAGCAGTTCTTC
14,TRBJ1-4,TRBD1,NA,TRBV20-1,CSAGTGGSNEKLFF,TGCAGTGCCGGGACAGGGGGCTCTAATGAAAAACTGTTTTTT
18,TRBJ1-5,NA,NA,TRBV6-5,CASSSQSITGYSNQPQHF,TGTGCCAGCAGTTCACAGAGTATTACGGGCTATAGCAATCAGCCCCAGCATTTT
14,TRBJ2-3,NA,NA,TRBV5-1,CVSSLDRPTDTRYF,TGCGTCAGCAGCTTGGATCGTCCAACAGATACGCGGTATTTT
17,TRBJ2-3,NA,NA,TRBV7-6,CASSLADSTFHTDTQYF,TGTGCCAGCAGCTTAGCGGACTCTACTTTTCACACAGATACGCAGTATTTT
13,TRBJ1-5,NA,few,TRBV29-1,CSVRGSMGQPQHF,TGCAGCGTTAGAGGATCAATGGGACAGCCCCAGCATTTT
14,TRBJ1-2,TRBD1,NA,TRBV29-1,CSLDWGQGAGGYTF,TGCAGCTTAGATTGGGGACAGGGGGCAGGTGGCTACACCTTC
16,TRBJ1-3,NA,NA,TRBV5-1,CASSLAAGGSGNTIYF,TGCGCCAGCAGCTTGGCCGCTGGCGGGTCTGGAAACACCATATATTTT
11,TRBJ2-5,NA,few,TRBV29-1,CSVRETETQYF,TGCAGCGTCAGAGAAACAGAGACCCAGTACTTC
15,TRBJ1-4,NA,NA,TRBV12-3/TRBV12-4,CASSFSRGTNEKLFF,TGTGCCAGCAGTTTTTCCCGGGGAACTAATGAAAAACTGTTTTTT
12,TRBJ2-5,NA,NA,TRBV29-1,CSVGAAEETQYF,TGCAGCGTTGGGGCAGCCGAAGAGACCCAGTACTTC
12,TRBJ2-1,NA,few,TRBV20-1,CSARVPYNEQFF,TGCAGTGCTAGAGTCCCATACAATGAGCAGTTCTTC
16,TRBJ1-6,TRBD1,few,TRBV20-1,CSARPGTGVIGSPLHF,TGCAGTGCTAGGCCAGGGACAGGGGTTATTGGCTCACCCCTCCACTTT
15,TRBJ2-2,TRBD2,few,TRBV7-6,CASSSQRGGAGELFF,TGTGCCAGCAGCTCCCAGCGGGGGGGCGCCGGGGAGCTGTTTTTT
15,TRBJ2-3,NA,few,TRBV29-1,CSVEPPRSSTDTQYF,TGCAGCGTTGAGCCTCCGCGGTCTAGCACAGATACGCAGTATTTT
16,TRBJ1-2,NA,NA,TRBV12-3/TRBV12-4,CASSLGRRSFGYGYTF,TGTGCCAGCAGCCTTGGTCGGAGATCCTTCGGTTATGGCTACACCTTC
17,TRBJ2-1,TRBD2,few,TRBV20-1,CSAHETSGGASYNEQFF,TGCAGTGCTCACGAAACTAGCGGGGGAGCATCCTACAATGAGCAGTTCTTC
16,TRBJ2-1,NA,few,TRBV20-1,CSARDGSESSYNEQFF,TGCAGTGCTAGAGATGGGTCAGAGAGCTCCTACAATGAGCAGTTCTTC
14,TRBJ1-2,NA,many,TRBV6-5,CASSYSNYNYGYTF,TGTGCCAGCAGTTACTCGAACTACAACTATGGCTACACCTTC
12,TRBJ1-1,TRBD1,NA,TRBV28,CASTGDNTEAFF,TGTGCCAGTACAGGGGACAACACTGAAGCTTTCTTT
14,TRBJ2-3,NA,few,TRBV7-2,CAILRAVSTDTQYF,TGTGCCATTCTGCGGGCGGTGAGCACAGATACGCAGTATTTT
15,TRBJ2-5,TRBD2,few,TRBV7-8,CASRGLAPGRETQYF,TGTGCCAGCAGAGGACTAGCGCCGGGCAGGGAGACCCAGTACTTC
15,TRBJ2-1,TRBD2,NA,TRBV11-2,CASSSSGRGGYEQFF,TGTGCCAGCAGCTCCAGCGGGAGGGGGGGGTATGAGCAGTTCTTC
15,TRBJ2-2,NA,few,TRBV3-1,CASSQGGIITGELFF,TGTGCCAGCAGCCAAGGAGGGATAATCACCGGGGAGCTGTTTTTT
15,TRBJ2-1,TRBD2,many,TRBV10-3,CAISDPGLAGYEQFF,TGTGCCATCAGTGACCCGGGACTAGCGGGTTATGAGCAGTTCTTC
13,TRBJ2-5,NA,NA,TRBV7-9,CASNPPSQETQYF,TGTGCCAGCAATCCACCCTCACAAGAGACCCAGTACTTC
14,TRBJ1-5,NA,NA,TRBV25-1,CASRTRDSNQPQHF,TGTGCCAGCAGAACCCGGGACAGCAATCAGCCCCAGCATTTT
14,TRBJ1-2,TRBD1,few,TRBV6-1,CASRLDRGPYGYTF,TGTGCCAGCAGGTTGGACAGGGGGCCCTATGGCTACACCTTC
13,TRBJ1-1,TRBD1,few,TRBV29-1,CSVRQGANTEAFF,TGCAGCGTGAGACAGGGGGCTAACACTGAAGCTTTCTTT
14,TRBJ1-3,NA,NA,TRBV6-1,CASSDRNYGNTIYF,TGTGCCAGCAGTGACAGGAATTACGGAAACACCATATATTTT
14,TRBJ1-4,NA,few,TRBV5-1,CASSQGTTNEKLFF,TGCGCCAGCAGCCAGGGGACAACTAATGAAAAACTGTTTTTT
16,TRBJ1-3,TRBD1,few,TRBV20-1,CSARGGGTGDRNTIYF,TGCAGTGCTAGAGGGGGGGGGACAGGGGACAGAAACACCATATATTTT
14,TRBJ2-3,NA,NA,TRBV5-1,CASRGAGNTDTQYF,TGCGCCAGCAGGGGGGCAGGAAACACAGATACGCAGTATTTT
15,TRBJ2-2,NA,few,TRBV5-5,CASSTDHWGTGELFF,TGTGCCAGCAGCACGGACCACTGGGGCACCGGGGAGCTGTTTTTT
13,TRBJ1-2,TRBD1,NA,TRBV7-8,CASRFDREDGYTF,TGTGCCAGCAGGTTCGACAGGGAAGATGGCTACACCTTC
15,TRBJ2-5,TRBD2,NA,TRBV4-2,CASSQGGRAKETQYF,TGTGCCAGCAGCCAGGGCGGGAGGGCCAAAGAGACCCAGTACTTC
14,TRBJ1-5,TRBD1,few,TRBV6-1,CASSDRGSNQPQHF,TGTGCCAGCAGTGACAGGGGGAGCAATCAGCCCCAGCATTTT
14,TRBJ2-5,TRBD1,NA,TRBV7-8,CASSLRDRQETQYF,TGTGCCAGCAGCTTACGGGACAGACAAGAGACCCAGTACTTC
15,TRBJ2-3,TRBD2,NA,TRBV7-6,CASSLVASGTDTQYF,TGTGCCAGCAGCTTAGTTGCTAGCGGTACAGATACGCAGTATTTT
15,TRBJ1-2,NA,NA,TRBV14,CASSQLREANYGYTF,TGTGCCAGCAGCCAATTGAGGGAGGCGAACTATGGCTACACCTTC
11,TRBJ2-2,NA,few,TRBV29-1,CSVTNTGELFF,TGCAGCGTTACGAACACCGGGGAGCTGTTTTTT
11,TRBJ1-4,NA,many,TRBV29-1,CSVATDEKLFF,TGCAGCGTTGCCACGGATGAAAAACTGTTTTTT
12,TRBJ1-3,NA,many,TRBV27,CARRTYGNTIYF,TGTGCCAGACGGACCTATGGAAACACCATATATTTT
13,TRBJ2-2,TRBD1,NA,TRBV6-6,CACRTGSTGELFF,TGTGCCTGCCGGACAGGGAGCACCGGGGAGCTGTTTTTT
18,TRBJ2-4,TRBD1,NA,TRBV5-1,CASSLWDRGMVTKNIQYF,TGCGCCAGCAGCTTGTGGGACAGGGGGATGGTAACCAAAAACATTCAGTACTTC
14,TRBJ1-5,TRBD1,NA,TRBV6-1,CASSVDRANQPQHF,TGTGCCAGCAGTGTAGACAGGGCCAATCAGCCCCAGCATTTT
18,TRBJ2-1,TRBD1,few,TRBV5-6,CASSLAGNRDRGYNEQFF,TGTGCCAGCAGCTTGGCGGGGAACCGGGACAGGGGTTACAATGAGCAGTTCTTC
16,TRBJ1-5,TRBD1,NA,TRBV30,CAWRPQGATRDQPQHF,TGTGCCTGGCGTCCCCAGGGGGCTACCCGGGATCAGCCCCAGCATTTT
16,TRBJ2-5,TRBD1,NA,TRBV5-1,CASSLGALGAGGTQYF,TGCGCCAGCAGCCTGGGGGCCTTAGGGGCAGGGGGGACCCAGTACTTC
14,TRBJ2-3,TRBD1,NA,TRBV14,CASLPGQVTDTQYF,TGTGCCAGCTTACCGGGACAGGTCACAGATACGCAGTATTTT